The clone carrying this TCR beta chain was recorded at least ten times. This entry comes from a study of T-cell reconstitution after alpha-beta-depleted transplantation in children. Germline V gene sequence: CDR1 SGHTA, CDR2 FQGNSA. Trimming cost V 2 bases and J 7 bases, with 15 bases left between them. This CDR3 has 14 residues. It was with unique molecular identifiers that the TCRbeta library was prepared. TCRdb called the PCR reads again in MiXCR, with one record for every CDR3 protein. In the table there are 90,000 to 100,000 distinct CDR3 sequences, more than 9% of which are singletons. This TCR was sampled from a human donor who donated a stem cell graft to a child with inherited bone marrow failure. The material sequenced was PBMCs from the stem cell graft donor, taken from the stem cell graft. V gene TRBV7-2 combines with J gene TRBJ2-7; D unclear. The CDR3 region is CASSLSDGPWEQYF. The CDR3 region has the DNA TGTGCCAGCAGCTTATCGGACGGTCCATGGGAGCAGTACTTC.